Listed here is a single T cell receptor (beta chain). Antigen unknown. Libraries were prepared by immunoSEQ multiplex PCR; TCRdb keeps only in-frame clonotypes and omits some of them. The sample holds about 59,000 clones, approximately 91% seen once. The source of the sample is a study of T cells in localized non-small cell lung cancer. Whole-study findings and limits: Highest T cell clonality was seen in uninvolved adjacent lung, surpassing that measured in tumor.

The germline V gene encodes CDR1 LNHDA and CDR2 SQIVND (reference sequence). V was pared by 4 bases and J by 7 bases, with 5 bases between. This CDR3 is built from 11 residues. The sample was peripheral blood, taken before any cancer treatment. The origin of this receptor is a man aged 40-75 years with stage I lung adenocarcinoma. V gene TRBV19 combines with J gene TRBJ2-1; D is unclear. The CDR3 sequence is CASSNGNEQFF. CDR3 sequence (DNA): TGTGCCAGTAGTAACGGGAATGAGCAGTTCTTC. The variable domain in full, completed from reference TRBV19 and TRBJ2-1, reads DGGITQSPKYLFRKEGQNVTLSCEQNLNHDAMYWYRQDPGQGLRLIYYSQIVNDFQKGDIAEGYSVSREKKESFPLTVTSAQKNPTAFYLCASSNGNEQFFGPGTRLTVL.